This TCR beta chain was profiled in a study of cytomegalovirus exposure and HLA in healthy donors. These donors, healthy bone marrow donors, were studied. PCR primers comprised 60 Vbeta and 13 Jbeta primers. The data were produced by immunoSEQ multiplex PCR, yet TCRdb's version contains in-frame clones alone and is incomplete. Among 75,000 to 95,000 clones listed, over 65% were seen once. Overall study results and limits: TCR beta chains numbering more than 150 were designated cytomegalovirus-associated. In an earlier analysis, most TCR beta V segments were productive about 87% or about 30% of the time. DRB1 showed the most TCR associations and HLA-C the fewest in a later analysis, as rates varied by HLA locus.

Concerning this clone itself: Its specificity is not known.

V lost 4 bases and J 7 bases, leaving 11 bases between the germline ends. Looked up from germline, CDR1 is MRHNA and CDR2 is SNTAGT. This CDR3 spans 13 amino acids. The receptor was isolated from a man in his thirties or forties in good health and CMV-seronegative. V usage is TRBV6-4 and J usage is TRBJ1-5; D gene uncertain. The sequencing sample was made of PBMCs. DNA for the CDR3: TGTGCCAGCAGTGTGGAGGTGTCCCAGCCCCAGCATTTT. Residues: CASSVEVSQPQHF.